This T cell receptor beta chain was sequenced for a study of cytomegalovirus exposure and HLA in healthy donors. About the research overall: Among the roughly 380 donors who were genotyped, approximately 83% fell in the genetic ancestry cluster that is associated with self-reported Caucasian donors.

Regarding the study as a whole: A further, later analysis showed that HLA-associated TCR beta chains (compared with equally common others) were more clonally expanded. A missense variant in DCLRE1C was later tied to TCR beta V- and J-gene trimming. Exclusion applied to some V segments, including TRBV6-2 and TRBV6-3, as they were indistinguishable.

On this clone: What it recognizes is unknown.

The CDR3 totals 14 residues. CDR1 SQVTM and CDR2 ANQGSEA come from the germline V gene. V was shortened by 4 bases and J by 7 bases, with 19 bases between the two germline ends. The PCR employed 60 Vbeta primers together with 13 Jbeta primers. The assay was immunoSEQ multiplex PCR, and TCRdb's table has in-frame clones only and misses some. The record lists fewer than 85,000 clones, of which the ten most abundant hold roughly 5.1%. This chain connects TRBV29-1 to TRBJ1-2, with a tentative D call TRBD1 (6 bases). The origin of this receptor is a man aged 30-40 years in good health and CMV-seronegative. The sequenced material came from PBMCs. In DNA form, the CDR3 reads TGCAGCGTTGCGGATGGGGGCCCTCGTGGTGGCTACACCTTC. It encodes CSVADGGPRGGYTF.